This TCR beta chain comes out of a study of cytomegalovirus exposure and HLA in healthy donors. The PCR had 60 Vbeta and 13 Jbeta primers. Original processing methods: In a later analysis, approximately 80 million unique TCR beta chains included roughly 11 million shared by two or more donors. Generated by immunoSEQ multiplex PCR, the TCRdb table keeps only in-frame clones and is missing some. V and J calls and clone size are given by that table; D and trimming were obtained from the DNA. The repertoire holds 150,000 to 170,000 clones, with less than 80% as singletons. Broader study findings: Highly shared sequence variants in one cluster were likely a sequencing artifact. In an earlier analysis, about 87% or about 30%: the productive usage of most TCR beta V segments.

Points on this clone: Its cognate antigen is unknown.

Trimming removed 6 bases from V and 5 bases from J; junction bases left unmatched: 6. The germline V gene encodes CDR1 MDHEN and CDR2 SYDVKM. The CDR3 has 14 amino acids. The clonotype was recovered from a man younger than 40 in good health and CMV-seronegative. The genes are TRBV28 and TRBJ2-7, with 11 bases matching TRBD2. Sequenced material: PBMCs. The CDR3 loop reads CASSFSGGAHEQYF. The CDR3 DNA reads TGTGCCAGCAGCTTTAGCGGGGGGGCCCACGAGCAGTACTTC. The full variable domain, with the rest looked up from reference TRBV28 and TRBJ2-7, is DVKVTQSSRYLVKRTGEKVFLECVQDMDHENMFWYRQDPGLGLRLIYFSYDVKMKEKGDIPEGYSVSREKKERFSLILESASTNQTSMYLCASSFSGGAHEQYFGPGTRLTVT.